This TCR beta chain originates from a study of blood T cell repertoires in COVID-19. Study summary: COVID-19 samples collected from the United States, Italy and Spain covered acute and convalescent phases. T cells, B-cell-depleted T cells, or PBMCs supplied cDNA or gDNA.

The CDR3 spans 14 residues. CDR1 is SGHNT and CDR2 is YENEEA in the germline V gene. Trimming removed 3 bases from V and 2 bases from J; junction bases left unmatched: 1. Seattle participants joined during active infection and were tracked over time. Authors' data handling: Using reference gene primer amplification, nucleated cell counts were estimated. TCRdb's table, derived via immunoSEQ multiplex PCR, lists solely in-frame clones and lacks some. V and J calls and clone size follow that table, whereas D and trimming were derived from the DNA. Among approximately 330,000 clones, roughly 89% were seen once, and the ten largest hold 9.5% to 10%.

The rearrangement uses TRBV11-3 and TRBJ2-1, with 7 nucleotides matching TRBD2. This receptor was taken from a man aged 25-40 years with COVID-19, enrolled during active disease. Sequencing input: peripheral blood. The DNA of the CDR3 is TGTGCCAGCAGCTTGACTAGCACCTACAATGAGCAGTTCTTC. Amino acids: CASSLTSTYNEQFF.